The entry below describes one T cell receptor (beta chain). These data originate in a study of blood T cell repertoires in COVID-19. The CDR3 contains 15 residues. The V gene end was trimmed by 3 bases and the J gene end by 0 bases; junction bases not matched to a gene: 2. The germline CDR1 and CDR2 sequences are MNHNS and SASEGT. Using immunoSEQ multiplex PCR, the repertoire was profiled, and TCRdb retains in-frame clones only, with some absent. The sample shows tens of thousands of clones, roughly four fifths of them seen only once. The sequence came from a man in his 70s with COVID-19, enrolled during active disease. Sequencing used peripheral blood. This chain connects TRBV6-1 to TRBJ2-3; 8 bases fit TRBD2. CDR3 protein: CASSEASGSTDTQYF. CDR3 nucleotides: TGTGCCAGCAGTGAGGCTAGCGGGAGCACAGATACGCAGTATTTT.